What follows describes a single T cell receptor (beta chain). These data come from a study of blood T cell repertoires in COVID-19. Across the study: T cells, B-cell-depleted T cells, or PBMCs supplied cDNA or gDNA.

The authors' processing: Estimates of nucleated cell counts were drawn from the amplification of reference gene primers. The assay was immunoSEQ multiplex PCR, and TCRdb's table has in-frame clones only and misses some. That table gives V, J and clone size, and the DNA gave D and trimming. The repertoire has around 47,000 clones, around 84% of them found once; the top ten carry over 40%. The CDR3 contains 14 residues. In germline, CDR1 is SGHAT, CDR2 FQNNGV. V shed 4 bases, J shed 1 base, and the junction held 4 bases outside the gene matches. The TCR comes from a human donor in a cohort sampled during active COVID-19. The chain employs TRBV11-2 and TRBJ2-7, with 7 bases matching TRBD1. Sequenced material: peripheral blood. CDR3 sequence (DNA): TGTGCCAGCAGCTCTGGGGACAGATCCTACGAGCAGTACTTC. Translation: CASSSGDRSYEQYF. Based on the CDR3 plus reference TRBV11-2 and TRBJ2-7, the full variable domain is EAGVAQSPRYKIIEKRQSVAFWCNPISGHATLYWYQQILGQGPKLLIQFQNNGVVDDSQLPKDRFSAERLKGVDSTLKIQPAKLEDSAVYLCASSSGDRSYEQYFGPGTRLTVT.